The text below deals with one T cell receptor beta chain. Assay used: immunoSEQ multiplex PCR; TCRdb lists only in-frame clones, some missing. This table has 250,000 to 350,000 clones, over 80% appearing once. The CDR3 contains 14 residues. Germline CDR1 LNHDA, CDR2 SQIVND (reference sequence). The junction had 9 bases not matched to a gene; V was cut back by 10 bases and J by 6 bases. This record belongs to a study of blood T cell repertoires in COVID-19. About the research overall: Some COVID-19 samples were acute and others convalescent; all came from the United States, Italy and Spain.

The sequenced sample consisted of peripheral blood. The V and J genes are TRBV19 and TRBJ2-1; 10 bases line up with TRBD1. The sequence was collected from a woman aged 50 to 65 with COVID-19, enrolled during active disease. CDR3 amino acids: CATHDRGRVNEQFF. For the CDR3, the DNA is TGTGCCACCCACGACAGGGGGCGCGTCAATGAGCAGTTCTTC.